This T cell receptor (beta chain) was identified in a study of cytomegalovirus exposure and HLA in healthy donors. The wider study: HLA-typed donors were the source of 80 million to 90 million unique TCRs, which an early data release held.

As regards this clone: The antigen is not known.

Trimming took 3 bases from V and 8 from J, leaving 15 bases between them. Germline CDR1 reads SGHTS; CDR2 reads YDEGEE. The CDR3 contains 14 residues. Study-level findings and limits: At a 0.05 false discovery rate, a later analysis found about 17,000 TCR beta sequences to be associated with HLA alleles. Common viral pathogens (according to a later analysis) appeared linked to several of the most significant clusters.

PCR amplification relied on 60 Vbeta primers (plus 13 Jbeta primers). Clones were sequenced by immunoSEQ multiplex PCR, and TCRdb holds only the in-frame ones, with some missing. Of about 140,000 clones in the sample, more than 9.5% are singletons; the top ten hold less than 2%. Donors were ostensibly healthy at sampling, although undocumented immune exposures were probable. This TCR was recovered from a man aged 50 to 59 in good health and CMV-seronegative. Specimen: PBMCs. The chain joins TRBV5-8 to TRBJ1-5; possibly TRBD1 for D (6 bases). The DNA for the CDR3 is TGTGCCAGCAGCTCGGGACACTCCAGGGAGCCCCAGCATTTT. Amino acid sequence: CASSSGHSREPQHF.